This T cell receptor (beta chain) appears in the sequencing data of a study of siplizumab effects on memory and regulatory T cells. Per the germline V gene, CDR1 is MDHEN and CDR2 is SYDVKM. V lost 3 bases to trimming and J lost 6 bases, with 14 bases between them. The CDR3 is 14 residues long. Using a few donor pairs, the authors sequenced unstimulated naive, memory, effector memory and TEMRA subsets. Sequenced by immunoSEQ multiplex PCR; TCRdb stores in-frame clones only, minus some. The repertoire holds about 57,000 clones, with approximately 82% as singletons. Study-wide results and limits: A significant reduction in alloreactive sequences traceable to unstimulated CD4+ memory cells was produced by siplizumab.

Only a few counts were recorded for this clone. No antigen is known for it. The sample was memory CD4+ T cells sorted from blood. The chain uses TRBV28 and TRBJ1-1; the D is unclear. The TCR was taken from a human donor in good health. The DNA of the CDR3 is TGTGCCAGCAGTTTCAAGATGAGACGGGCTGAAGCTTTCTTT. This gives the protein CASSFKMRRAEAFF.